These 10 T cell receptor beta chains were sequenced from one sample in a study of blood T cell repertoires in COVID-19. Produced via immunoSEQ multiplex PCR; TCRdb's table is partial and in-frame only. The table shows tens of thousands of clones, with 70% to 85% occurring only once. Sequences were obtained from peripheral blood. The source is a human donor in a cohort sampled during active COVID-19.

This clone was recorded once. The CDR3 reads CASFSGVDTEAFF. In DNA, the CDR3 is TGTGCCAGCTTCTCCGGGGTTGACACTGAAGCTTTCTTT. The chain recombines TRBV6-5 with TRBJ1-1; D call uncertain. This CDR3 is built from 13 residues. Trimming took 8 bases from V and 3 from J, leaving 13 bases between them. CDR1 is MNHEY and CDR2 is SVGAGI in the germline V gene.

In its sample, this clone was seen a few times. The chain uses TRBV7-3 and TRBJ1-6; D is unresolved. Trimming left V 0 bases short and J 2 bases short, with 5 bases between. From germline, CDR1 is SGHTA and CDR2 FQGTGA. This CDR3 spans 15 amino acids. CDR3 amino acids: CASSLTGTYNSPLHF. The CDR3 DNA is TGTGCCAGCAGCTTAACCGGGACCTATAATTCACCCCTCCACTTT.

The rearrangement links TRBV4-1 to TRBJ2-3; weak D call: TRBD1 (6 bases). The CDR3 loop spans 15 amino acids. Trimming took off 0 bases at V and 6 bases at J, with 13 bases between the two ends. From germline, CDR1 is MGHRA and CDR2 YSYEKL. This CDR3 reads CASSQDPGEMDTQYF. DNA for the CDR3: TGCGCCAGCAGCCAAGATCCAGGGGAGATGGATACGCAGTATTTT.

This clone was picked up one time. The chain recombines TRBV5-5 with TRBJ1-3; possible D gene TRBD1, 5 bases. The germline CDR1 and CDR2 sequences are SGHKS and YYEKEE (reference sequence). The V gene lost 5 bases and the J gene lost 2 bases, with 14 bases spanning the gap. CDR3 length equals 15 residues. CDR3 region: CASRSQDTPGNTIYF. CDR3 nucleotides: TGTGCCAGCAGGTCACAGGATACCCCTGGAAACACCATATATTTT.

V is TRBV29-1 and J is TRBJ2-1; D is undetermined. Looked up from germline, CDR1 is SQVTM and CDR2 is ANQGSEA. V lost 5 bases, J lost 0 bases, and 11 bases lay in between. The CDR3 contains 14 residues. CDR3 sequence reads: CSVSDTRSYNEQFF. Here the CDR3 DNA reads TGCAGCGTTTCCGACACCCGCTCCTACAATGAGCAGTTCTTC.

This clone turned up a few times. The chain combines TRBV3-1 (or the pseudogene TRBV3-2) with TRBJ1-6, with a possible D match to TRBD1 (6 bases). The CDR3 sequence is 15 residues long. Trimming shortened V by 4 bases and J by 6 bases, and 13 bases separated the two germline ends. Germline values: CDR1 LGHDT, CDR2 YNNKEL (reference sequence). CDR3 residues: CASSPRGQSNSPLHF. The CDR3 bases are TGTGCCAGCAGCCCACGGGGACAAAGTAATTCACCCCTCCACTTT.

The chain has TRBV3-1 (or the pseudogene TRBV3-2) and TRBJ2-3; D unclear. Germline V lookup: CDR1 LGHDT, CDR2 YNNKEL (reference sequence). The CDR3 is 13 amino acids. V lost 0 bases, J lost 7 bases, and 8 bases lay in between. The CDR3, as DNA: TGTGCCAGCAGCCAAGATAGAATGAATACGCAGTATTTT. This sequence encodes CASSQDRMNTQYF.

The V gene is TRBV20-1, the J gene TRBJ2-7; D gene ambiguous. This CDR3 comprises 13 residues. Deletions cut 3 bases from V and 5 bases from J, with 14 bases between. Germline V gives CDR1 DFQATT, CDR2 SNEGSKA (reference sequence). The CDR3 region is CSASLPVGHEQYF. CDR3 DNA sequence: TGCAGTGCTAGTCTTCCCGTGGGCCACGAGCAGTACTTC.

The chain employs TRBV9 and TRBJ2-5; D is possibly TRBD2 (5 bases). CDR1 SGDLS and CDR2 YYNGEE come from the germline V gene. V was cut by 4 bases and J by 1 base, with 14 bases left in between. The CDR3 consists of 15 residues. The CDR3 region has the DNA TGTGCCAGCAGCCCCAGTCCGGGGTCCCAAGAGACCCAGTACTTC. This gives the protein CASSPSPGSQETQYF.

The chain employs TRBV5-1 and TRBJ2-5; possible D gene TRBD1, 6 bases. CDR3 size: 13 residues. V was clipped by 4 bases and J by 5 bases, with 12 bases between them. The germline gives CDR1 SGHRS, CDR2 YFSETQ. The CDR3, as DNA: TGCGCCAGCAGCCAGGGGATTGACGAGACCCAGTACTTC. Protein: CASSQGIDETQYF. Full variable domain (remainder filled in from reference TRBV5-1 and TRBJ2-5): KAGVTQTPRYLIKTRGQQVTLSCSPISGHRSVSWYQQTPGQGLQFLFEYFSETQRNKGNFPGRFSGRQFSNSRSEMNVSTLELGDSALYLCASSQGIDETQYFGPGTRLLVL.